The 23 T cell receptor beta chains reported below all come from one sample, sequenced in a study of blood T cell dynamics during melanoma immunotherapy. Sequencing was performed with immunoSEQ multiplex PCR; in TCRdb, only in-frame clones are kept and a portion is missing. The sample has 10,000 to 15,000 clones, 91% seen once; the top ten hold roughly 0.19%. Regarding time point: week 3, after first cycle of checkpoint inhibitor. The sequencing here drew on effector memory CD8+ T cells from blood, taken from a patient treated with checkpoint blockade. These receptors all come from a human donor with melanoma.

The J gene is TRBJ2-5, the V gene TRBV11-2, with a possible D match to TRBD1 (6 bases). The CDR3 contains 15 residues. Trimming shortened V by 1 base and J by 2 bases, and 11 bases separated the two germline ends. Germline values: CDR1 SGHAT, CDR2 FQNNGV. In DNA, the CDR3 is TGTGCCAGCAGCTTAGGGCGCAGGGGACAAGAGACCCAGTACTTC. This codes for CASSLGRRGQETQYF.

The V call is TRBV19, the J call TRBJ2-7; 9 bases are shared with TRBD2. This CDR3 has 16 amino acids. The germline V gene has CDR1 LNHDA and CDR2 SQIVND (reference sequence). V was clipped by 5 bases and J by 5 bases; unmatched bases: 13. CDR3 sequence reads: CASSARLAAWTDEQYF. CDR3 coding DNA: TGTGCCAGTAGTGCCCGACTAGCGGCCTGGACGGACGAGCAGTACTTC.

This chain joins TRBV6-1 and TRBJ1-2, with TRBD1 matching over 7 bases. Germline-derived CDR1 and CDR2 are MNHNS and SASEGT. The CDR3 is made up of 10 amino acids. V trimming: 11 bases; J trimming: 6 bases; junction bases outside the gene matches: 3. The CDR3 loop is CADRADGYTF. DNA for the CDR3: TGTGCCGACAGGGCCGATGGCTACACCTTC.

The gene calls are TRBV28 and TRBJ2-3, with D tentatively TRBD2 (5 bases). Germline CDR1 reads MDHEN; CDR2 reads SYDVKM. CDR3 length: 17 amino acids. Trimming shortened V by 3 bases and J by 0 bases, and 16 bases separated the two germline ends. Here the CDR3 DNA reads TGTGCCAGCAGTTTTGTGGTAGCGCGAACAAGCACAGATACGCAGTATTTT. Protein sequence: CASSFVVARTSTDTQYF.

Only one count was recorded for this clone. The chain employs TRBV7-8 and TRBJ2-7, with D maybe TRBD2 (7 bases). The CDR3 runs 15 residues. The germline gives CDR1 SGHVS, CDR2 FQNEAQ. Trimming shortened V by 5 bases and J by 6 bases, and 20 bases separated the two germline ends. CDR3: CASSADIGGRIEQYF. The CDR3 bases are TGTGCCAGCAGCGCCGACATCGGGGGGCGGATCGAGCAGTACTTC.

This clone is a singleton in its sample. V is TRBV27 and J is TRBJ1-1; unclear D gene. Germline lookup yields CDR1 MNHEY and CDR2 SMNVEV (reference sequence). The V gene lost 8 bases and the J gene lost 0 bases, with 4 bases spanning the gap. This CDR3 is built from 11 residues. DNA of the CDR3: TGTGCCAGCGTTTTGAACACTGAAGCTTTCTTT. Amino acid sequence: CASVLNTEAFF.

The chain has TRBV27 and TRBJ2-7; D might be TRBD2 (6 bases). This CDR3 comprises 15 residues. Germline loops: CDR1 MNHEY, CDR2 SMNVEV (reference sequence). Trimming cost V 1 base and J 4 bases, with 14 bases left between them. CDR3: CASSLWTGSVYEQYF. CDR3 DNA sequence: TGTGCCAGCAGTTTATGGACCGGGAGTGTATACGAGCAGTACTTC.

This chain joins TRBV5-4 and TRBJ2-7; 7 nucleotides match TRBD1. Germline assignment: CDR1 SGHNT and CDR2 YYREEE (reference sequence). CDR3 length: 16 residues. The V gene end was trimmed by 4 bases and the J gene end by 2 bases; junction bases not matched to a gene: 12. This chain's CDR3 is CASSPTGRGVAYEQYF. DNA for the CDR3: TGTGCCAGCAGCCCGACAGGGAGAGGGGTAGCCTACGAGCAGTACTTC.

The chain couples TRBV5-1 to TRBJ2-2; D is ambiguous. Per the germline V gene, CDR1 is SGHRS and CDR2 is YFSETQ. The CDR3 consists of 14 residues. Trimming cost V 0 bases and J 0 bases, with 3 bases left between them. CDR3 bases: TGCGCCAGCAGCTTGGCAGCGAACACCGGGGAGCTGTTTTTT. Protein sequence: CASSLAANTGELFF.

CDR3 sequence: CASRPLAGGDFLSTDTQYF. CDR3 DNA sequence: TGTGCCAGCAGGCCTCTAGCGGGAGGGGACTTTCTTAGCACAGATACGCAGTATTTT. The V and J genes are TRBV27 and TRBJ2-3; 12 bases fit TRBD2. Losses at the gene ends were 6 bases for V and 0 bases for J; bases not matched to a gene: 13. This CDR3 has 19 amino acids. Germline lookup yields CDR1 MNHEY and CDR2 SMNVEV (reference sequence).

The chain joins TRBV4-1 to TRBJ1-5; perhaps TRBD1 as D (6 bases). With 2 bases removed from V and 6 bases from J, the gap between germline ends came to 17 bases. The germline V gene encodes CDR1 MGHRA and CDR2 YSYEKL. The CDR3 extends over 16 amino acids. In nucleotides, the CDR3 is TGCGCCAGCAGCCAAAAAGACGGGGGGGCAGTTCAGCCCCAGCATTTT. Translated, it gives CASSQKDGGAVQPQHF.

This chain links TRBV19 with TRBJ2-7; 8 bases line up with TRBD2. J gave up 3 bases and V 5 bases, and 6 bases lay outside the gene matches. Looked up from germline, CDR1 is LNHDA and CDR2 is SQIVND (reference sequence). The CDR3 runs 14 residues. This CDR3 reads CASSPSGSYYEQYF. CDR3 bases: TGTGCCAGTAGTCCCAGCGGGAGTTACTACGAGCAGTACTTC.

The V call is TRBV7-9, the J call TRBJ2-5, with D possibly TRBD2 on 5 matching bases. V was clipped by 2 bases and J by 0 bases, with 7 bases between them. The CDR3 totals 14 residues. Germline V gives CDR1 SEHNR, CDR2 FQNEAQ (reference sequence). DNA for the CDR3: TGTGCCAGCAGCTTAATGGGAGACCAAGAGACCCAGTACTTC. Its protein is CASSLMGDQETQYF.

This clone showed up just once. V is TRBV18 and J is TRBJ2-5; unclear D gene. The CDR3 covers 13 residues. V was pared by 3 bases and J by 0 bases, with 5 bases between. The germline V gene has CDR1 KGHSH and CDR2 LQKENI. The DNA of the CDR3 is TGTGCCAGCTCACCCGTGTACCAAGAGACCCAGTACTTC. This translates into CASSPVYQETQYF.

The chain is built from TRBV5-1 and TRBJ1-1; possible D gene TRBD1, 6 bases. CDR3 length: 14 amino acids. Germline assignment: CDR1 SGHRS and CDR2 YFSETQ. V was shortened by 3 bases and J by 6 bases, with 15 bases between the two germline ends. The CDR3 DNA follows: TGCGCCAGCAGCTCGACAGGAGGAGGGTCTGAAGCTTTCTTT. This codes for CASSSTGGGSEAFF.

CDR3 sequence (DNA): TGTGCCAGTAGTATGGGACAGGGTAGCGGCACTGAAGCTTTCTTT. Translating gives CASSMGQGSGTEAFF. This chain links TRBV19 with TRBJ1-1, with 9 bases identical to TRBD1. There are 15 residues in the CDR3. Germline-derived CDR1 and CDR2 are LNHDA and SQIVND (reference sequence). V lost 3 bases, J lost 4 bases, and 6 bases stayed unmatched.

This chain joins TRBV7-6 and TRBJ2-7; 7 bases match TRBD1. V lost 5 bases and J lost 2; bases outside the gene matches: 9. CDR1 is SGHVS and CDR2 is FNYEAQ in the germline V gene. The CDR3 loop spans 15 amino acids. The CDR3 DNA reads TGTGCCAGCAGCCCTCAGACGGGACAGCCCTACGAGCAGTACTTC. It encodes CASSPQTGQPYEQYF.

This clone was found a few times. This chain joins TRBV5-4 and TRBJ2-7; D remains ambiguous. V shed 0 bases and J shed 2 bases, with 9 bases lying between them. Per germline, CDR1 SGHNT and CDR2 YYREEE (reference sequence). CDR3 length: 14 residues. The chain's CDR3 is CASSLAGSTYEQYF. CDR3 nucleotide sequence: TGTGCCAGCAGCTTGGCTGGCAGTACCTACGAGCAGTACTTC.

This clone was seen a single time. The gene calls are TRBV2 and TRBJ1-1; D remains unclear. V lost 2 bases, J lost 1 base, and 11 bases lay in between. This CDR3 spans 15 amino acids. The V gene's germline CDR1 is SNHLY and CDR2 FYNNEI. The CDR3 DNA follows: TGTGCCAGCAGTGAAAGTTACGGCAAGAACACTGAAGCTTTCTTT. Its protein is CASSESYGKNTEAFF.

V is TRBV5-1 and J is TRBJ2-5; the D gene is possibly TRBD2 (7 bases). Germline values: CDR1 SGHRS, CDR2 YFSETQ. This CDR3 is built from 14 residues. The germline V and J ends were trimmed by 1 base and 5 bases, with 12 bases remaining between them. The DNA for the CDR3 is TGCGCCAGCAGCTTGCGGGGGCGGGAGGAGACCCAGTACTTC. Translating gives CASSLRGREETQYF.

V is TRBV7-9 and J is TRBJ2-2; TRBD1 or TRBD2 may be the D gene (5 bases each). This CDR3 comprises 14 residues. Germline CDR1 reads SEHNR; CDR2 reads FQNEAQ (reference sequence). Trimming stripped 3 bases from V and 5 bases from J, with 10 bases between. This CDR3 is CASSLGVSTGELFF. CDR3 nucleotides: TGTGCCAGCAGCTTGGGGGTTTCTACCGGGGAGCTGTTTTTT. The full variable domain, completed using reference TRBV7-9 and TRBJ2-2, is DTGVSQNPRHKITKRGQNVTFRCDPISEHNRLYWYRQTLGQGPEFLTYFQNEAQLEKSRLLSDRFSAERPKGSFSTLEIQRTEQGDSAMYLCASSLGVSTGELFFGEGSRLTVL.

The CDR3 DNA is TGTGCCAGCACATTTGCGGGAGGGCCCGGGTACGAGCAGTACTTC. Translating it yields CASTFAGGPGYEQYF. This chain uses TRBV6-1 with TRBJ2-7, with TRBD2 matching over 9 bases. Trimming cost V 7 bases and J 4 bases; bases outside gene matches: 11. Germline V lookup: CDR1 MNHNS, CDR2 SASEGT. The CDR3 extends over 15 amino acids.

The rearrangement uses TRBV14 and TRBJ2-7, with a tentative D call TRBD2 (7 bases). Trimming stripped 0 bases from V and 1 base from J, with 13 bases between. The germline CDR1 and CDR2 sequences are SGHDN and FVKESK. The CDR3 totals 16 residues. The CDR3 reads CASSQDLGGASYEQYF. CDR3 DNA sequence: TGTGCCAGCAGCCAAGATCTTGGGGGGGCGTCCTACGAGCAGTACTTC.